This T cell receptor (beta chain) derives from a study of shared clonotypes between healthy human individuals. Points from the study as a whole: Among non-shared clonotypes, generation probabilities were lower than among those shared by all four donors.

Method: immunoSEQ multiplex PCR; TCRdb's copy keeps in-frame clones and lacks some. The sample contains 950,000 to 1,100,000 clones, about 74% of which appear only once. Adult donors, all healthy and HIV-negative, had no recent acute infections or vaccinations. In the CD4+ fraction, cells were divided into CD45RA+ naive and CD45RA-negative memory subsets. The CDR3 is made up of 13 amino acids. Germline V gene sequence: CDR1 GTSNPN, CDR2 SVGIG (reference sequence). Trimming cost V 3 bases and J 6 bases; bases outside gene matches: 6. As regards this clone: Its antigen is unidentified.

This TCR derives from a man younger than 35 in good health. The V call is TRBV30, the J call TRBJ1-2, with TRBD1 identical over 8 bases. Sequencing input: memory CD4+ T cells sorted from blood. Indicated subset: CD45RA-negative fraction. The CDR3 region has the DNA TGTGCCTGGAGCTCGGACAGGGACCATGGCTACACCTTC. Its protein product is CAWSSDRDHGYTF.